These 6 T cell receptor beta chains originate from one sample sequenced in a study of T-cell reconstitution after alpha-beta-depleted transplantation in children. For TCRbeta, the library was prepared with unique molecular identifiers. TCRdb re-analysed the PCR reads in MiXCR, keeping a single row per CDR3 protein. The profile shows roughly 190,000 distinct CDR3 sequences, approximately 14% of them singletons. Sequenced material: PBMCs from the stem cell graft donor, taken from the stem cell graft. The receptors were sampled from a human donor who donated a stem cell graft to a child with acute lymphoblastic leukemia.

This clonotype was found many times. The chain joins TRBV9 to TRBJ1-5; TRBD1 is a possible D gene (5 bases). Trimming shortened V by 2 bases and J by 4 bases, and 10 bases separated the two germline ends. Germline-derived CDR1 and CDR2 are SGDLS and YYNGEE. The CDR3 length is 14 residues. Written as DNA, the CDR3 is TGTGCCAGCAGCGTGGGGGGGGGAAATCAGCCCCAGCATTTT. This gives the protein CASSVGGGNQPQHF.

This clonotype was counted at least ten times. The chain carries TRBV20-1 and TRBJ2-4; unclear D gene. V gave up 7 bases and J gave up 3 bases, with 13 bases separating them. Germline loops: CDR1 DFQATT, CDR2 SNEGSKA (reference sequence). The CDR3 has 13 amino acids. Here the CDR3 reads CSVVPVGKNIQYF. The CDR3 nucleotides are TGCAGTGTGGTCCCTGTAGGCAAAAACATTCAGTACTTC.

This clonotype was seen ten or more times. This chain connects TRBV6-1 to TRBJ2-5; unclear D gene. Deletions cut 1 base from V and 1 base from J, with 13 bases between. In germline, CDR1 is MNHNS, CDR2 SASEGT. The CDR3 is 16 amino acids. DNA for the CDR3: TGTGCCAGCAGTGAAGGCCGGGCCTCCCTCCAAGAGACCCAGTACTTC. Translated: CASSEGRASLQETQYF.

This clonotype was counted at least ten times. This chain connects TRBV5-1 to TRBJ1-1; no clear D gene. Looked up from germline, CDR1 is SGHRS and CDR2 is YFSETQ. The CDR3 consists of 14 residues. Between the trimmed V and J ends, which lost 0 bases and 4 bases, there was a span of 10 bases. Here the CDR3 reads CASSLAGGPTEAFF. The CDR3 nucleotides read TGCGCCAGCAGCTTGGCCGGAGGGCCCACTGAAGCTTTCTTT.

At least ten counts were recorded for this clonotype. This sequence joins TRBV5-1 and TRBJ2-1; D not resolved. CDR1 is SGHRS and CDR2 is YFSETQ in the germline V gene. This CDR3 spans 13 amino acids. V was cut by 6 bases and J by 8 bases, with 15 bases left in between. The CDR3 region has the DNA TGCGCCAGCACCCTTCTCCTATCGGATGAGCAGTTCTTC. Protein: CASTLLLSDEQFF.

This clonotype has at least ten counts. The V and J genes are TRBV4-2 and TRBJ2-7, with 7 bases lining up with TRBD1. CDR3 size: 15 residues. Germline loops: CDR1 LGHNA, CDR2 YNFKEQ. The V gene end was trimmed by 2 bases and the J gene end by 3 bases; junction bases not matched to a gene: 7. The CDR3 is CASSQTGTVNYEQYF. The CDR3 nucleotides are TGTGCCAGCAGCCAAACCGGGACAGTAAACTACGAGCAGTACTTC.